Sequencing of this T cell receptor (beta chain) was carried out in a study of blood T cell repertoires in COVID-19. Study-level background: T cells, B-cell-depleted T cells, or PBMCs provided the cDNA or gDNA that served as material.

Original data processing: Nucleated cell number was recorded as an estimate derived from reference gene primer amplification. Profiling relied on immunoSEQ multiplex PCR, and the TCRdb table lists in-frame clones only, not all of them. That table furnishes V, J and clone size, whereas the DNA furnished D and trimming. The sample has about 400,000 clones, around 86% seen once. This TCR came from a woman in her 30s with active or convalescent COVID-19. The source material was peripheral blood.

The CDR3 region is CASSPKTGYYEQYF. The CDR3 DNA sequence: TGTGCCAGTAGCCCGAAAACAGGTTACTACGAGCAGTACTTC. The chain combines TRBV19 with TRBJ2-7, with D maybe TRBD1 (5 bases). Germline CDR1 LNHDA, CDR2 SQIVND (reference sequence). V lost 6 bases and J lost 3, with 15 bases in between. The CDR3 is 14 amino acids. Based on the CDR3 plus reference TRBV19 and TRBJ2-7, the full variable domain is DGGITQSPKYLFRKEGQNVTLSCEQNLNHDAMYWYRQDPGQGLRLIYYSQIVNDFQKGDIAEGYSVSREKKESFPLTVTSAQKNPTAFYLCASSPKTGYYEQYFGPGTRLTVT.